The next 15 T cell receptor beta chains were all read from a single sample in a study of blood T cell repertoires in COVID-19. Assay used: immunoSEQ multiplex PCR; TCRdb lists only in-frame clones, some missing. The sample holds about 150,000 clones, around 85% seen once. Specimen: peripheral blood. Every receptor here comes from a man aged 55 to 70 with COVID-19, enrolled during active disease.

The genes are TRBV18 and TRBJ2-2; D ambiguous. This CDR3 spans 12 amino acids. Per the germline V gene, CDR1 is KGHSH and CDR2 is LQKENI. Trimming removed 1 base at V and 10 bases at J, with 7 bases between. The chain's CDR3 is CASSPLAEELFF. The CDR3 nucleotides are TGTGCCAGCTCACCACTGGCAGAGGAGCTGTTTTTT.

This sequence joins TRBV28 and TRBJ1-2, with D possibly TRBD1 on 6 matching bases. Trimming took 7 bases from V and 7 from J, leaving 16 bases between them. CDR1 and CDR2 from the germline V gene are MDHEN and SYDVKM. The length of the CDR3 is 13 residues. The DNA of the CDR3 is TGTGCCAGCACCTCTGTCCCCAGGGGTGGCTACACCTTC. This gives the protein CASTSVPRGGYTF.

The rearrangement joins TRBV19 to TRBJ2-2; TRBD1 is a possible D gene (6 bases). The CDR3 extends over 17 amino acids. Germline-derived CDR1 and CDR2 are LNHDA and SQIVND (reference sequence). V lost 3 bases, J lost 4 bases, and 18 bases lay in between. In DNA, the CDR3 is TGTGCCAGTAGTATTTTGAAAGGGGGAAAGGCCACCGGGGAGCTGTTTTTT. Translated, it gives CASSILKGGKATGELFF. Based on the CDR3 plus reference TRBV19 and TRBJ2-2, the full variable domain is DGGITQSPKYLFRKEGQNVTLSCEQNLNHDAMYWYRQDPGQGLRLIYYSQIVNDFQKGDIAEGYSVSREKKESFPLTVTSAQKNPTAFYLCASSILKGGKATGELFFGEGSRLTVL.

The rearrangement joins TRBV27 to TRBJ2-7; a possible D gene is TRBD1 (5 bases). The ends were cut back, 6 bases at V and 3 bases at J, with 18 bases in the middle. The CDR3 runs 15 residues. Germline CDR1 is MNHEY and CDR2 is SMNVEV (reference sequence). In DNA, the CDR3 is TGTGCCAGCAGCGCGATGGGGCAGGGTGGCTACGAGCAGTACTTC. The encoded protein is CASSAMGQGGYEQYF.

The chain recombines TRBV19 with TRBJ2-4; TRBD2 is a possible D gene (6 bases). This CDR3 contains 16 residues. Trimming shortened V by 4 bases and J by 0 bases, and 13 bases separated the two germline ends. Germline loops: CDR1 LNHDA, CDR2 SQIVND (reference sequence). The DNA for the CDR3 is TGTGCCAGTAGTACGAGCGGGCTACTAGCCAAAAACATTCAGTACTTC. Protein product: CASSTSGLLAKNIQYF. Combining the CDR3 with reference TRBV19 and TRBJ2-4 gives the whole variable domain DGGITQSPKYLFRKEGQNVTLSCEQNLNHDAMYWYRQDPGQGLRLIYYSQIVNDFQKGDIAEGYSVSREKKESFPLTVTSAQKNPTAFYLCASSTSGLLAKNIQYFGAGTRLSVL.

This clone was observed once. The rearrangement joins TRBV18 to TRBJ1-5; unclear D gene. The CDR3 is made up of 14 amino acids. Trimming cost V 4 bases and J 4 bases, with 11 bases left between them. In germline, CDR1 is KGHSH, CDR2 LQKENI. CDR3 amino acids: CASSQSQRNQPQHF. The CDR3 DNA sequence: TGTGCCAGCTCACAATCCCAGCGAAATCAGCCCCAGCATTTT.

This clone has more than one count but fewer than ten. The rearrangement links TRBV4-1 to TRBJ1-4; TRBD1 is a possible D gene (5 bases). Germline CDR1 is MGHRA and CDR2 is YSYEKL. Trimming left V 6 bases short and J 8 bases short, with 13 bases between. The CDR3 contains 13 residues. CDR3 loop: CASSYSRGEKLFF. In DNA form, the CDR3 reads TGCGCCAGCAGTTATTCTAGGGGAGAAAAACTGTTTTTT.

The rearrangement uses TRBV2 and TRBJ2-1; 11 positions agree with TRBD2. With V trimmed by 7 bases and J by 15 bases, 14 bases remained unmatched. This CDR3 contains 14 residues. CDR1 and CDR2 (germline): SNHLY, FYNNEI. For the CDR3, the DNA is TGTGCCAGCACCACCGGGACTAGCGGAGCCTGGAGGTTCTTC. This sequence encodes CASTTGTSGAWRFF.

The rearrangement links TRBV5-1 to TRBJ2-3, with 7 bases aligning to TRBD1. The CDR3 has 16 residues. Germline lookup yields CDR1 SGHRS and CDR2 YFSETQ. V trimming: 1 base; J trimming: 1 base; junction bases outside the gene matches: 6. CDR3 sequence: CASSLRGGRGTDTQYF. DNA for the CDR3: TGCGCCAGCAGCTTGAGAGGGGGCCGCGGCACAGATACGCAGTATTTT.

The chain joins TRBV5-6 to TRBJ1-2; 7 bases line up with TRBD1. The V and J ends lost 4 bases and 6 bases, in that order; junction bases with no gene match: 9. The length of the CDR3 is 14 residues. From germline, CDR1 is SGHDT and CDR2 YYEEEE. Here the CDR3 reads CASSPPTGSNGYTF. CDR3 nucleotide sequence: TGTGCCAGCAGCCCTCCGACAGGGTCCAATGGCTACACCTTC.

The chain carries TRBV6-5 and TRBJ1-2, with 7 bases that match TRBD1. Trimming at V came to 4 bases and at J to 3 bases, leaving 2 bases not matched to a gene. The CDR3 contains 13 residues. CDR1 is MNHEY, CDR2 SVGAGI, per germline. The CDR3 loop is CASSSQGDYGYTF. In nucleotides, the CDR3 is TGTGCCAGCAGTTCCCAGGGGGACTATGGCTACACCTTC.

V gene TRBV29-1 combines with J gene TRBJ1-5; the match to TRBD1 covers 7 bases. The CDR3 length is 14 residues. CDR1 is SQVTM and CDR2 is ANQGSEA in the germline V gene. The junction had 7 bases not matched to a gene; V was cut back by 6 bases and J by 2 bases. The CDR3 loop is CSVVDGQGNQPQHF. The CDR3 DNA reads as TGCAGCGTCGTCGACGGACAGGGCAATCAGCCCCAGCATTTT.

The V and J genes are TRBV19 and TRBJ1-1; TRBD1 matches at 10 bases. Trimming removed 6 bases from V and 2 bases from J; junction bases left unmatched: 6. CDR3 size: 15 residues. Looked up from germline, CDR1 is LNHDA and CDR2 is SQIVND (reference sequence). The CDR3 sequence is CASRRWDRGNTEAFF. CDR3 coding DNA: TGTGCCAGTAGGCGCTGGGACAGGGGAAACACTGAAGCTTTCTTT.

This chain joins TRBV2 and TRBJ2-2; TRBD1 might be the D (6 bases). This CDR3 is built from 14 residues. Trimming removed 7 bases from V and 4 bases from J, with 13 bases in between. Germline CDR1 is SNHLY and CDR2 is FYNNEI. CDR3 region: CASTLQGSTGELFF. The CDR3 DNA reads TGTGCCAGCACTTTACAGGGTAGCACCGGGGAGCTGTTTTTT.

This clone occurred a few times. The chain uses TRBV18 and TRBJ1-1, with no clear D. Per germline, CDR1 KGHSH and CDR2 LQKENI. This CDR3 spans 13 amino acids. Trimming took off 5 bases at V and 3 bases at J, with 10 bases between the two ends. The CDR3 nucleotides read TGTGCCAGCTCAGGCAATCGGGACACTGAAGCTTTCTTT. Translated, it gives CASSGNRDTEAFF. Full variable domain (rest looked up from reference TRBV18 and TRBJ1-1): NAGVMQNPRHLVRRRGQEARLRCSPMKGHSHVYWYRQLPEEGLKFMVYLQKENIIDESGMPKERFSAEFPKEGPSILRIQQVVRGDSAAYFCASSGNRDTEAFFGQGTRLTVV.